This T cell receptor (beta chain) was documented in a study of molecular identifiers for immune sequencing clone quantification. The V gene lost 1 base and the J gene lost 1 base, with 10 bases spanning the gap. The CDR3 has 15 amino acids. Germline CDR1 is DFQATT and CDR2 is SNEGSKA (reference sequence). TCRdb reanalysed the PCR reads using MiXCR and keeps one entry per CDR3 protein. The sample gives about 320,000 distinct CDR3 sequences, about a fifth of which show up once; 0.81% is in the top ten. Sequenced material: naive CD8+ T cells from blood, with Jurkat cell RNA spiked in. Stated subset: FACS-sorted CD8+CD4-CCR7+CD45RA+ naive T cells. The TCR was taken from a human donor in good health. Some libraries in this study had Jurkat cell RNA spiked in. J is TRBJ2-2 and V is TRBV20-1; D is uncertain. The CDR3 region is CSARVSEENTGELFF. The CDR3 coding sequence is TGCAGTGCTAGAGTCAGTGAGGAGAACACCGGGGAGCTGTTTTTT.